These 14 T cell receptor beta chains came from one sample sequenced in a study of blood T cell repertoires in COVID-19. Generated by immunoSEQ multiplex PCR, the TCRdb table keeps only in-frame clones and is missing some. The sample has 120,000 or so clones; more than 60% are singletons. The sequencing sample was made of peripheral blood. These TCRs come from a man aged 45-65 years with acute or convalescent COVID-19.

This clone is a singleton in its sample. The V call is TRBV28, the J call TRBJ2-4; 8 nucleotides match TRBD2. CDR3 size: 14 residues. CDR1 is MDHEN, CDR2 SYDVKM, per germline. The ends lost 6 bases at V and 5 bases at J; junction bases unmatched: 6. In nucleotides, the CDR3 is TGTGCCAGCAGCGATCGGGAGGGAGAAAACATTCAGTACTTC. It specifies CASSDREGENIQYF.

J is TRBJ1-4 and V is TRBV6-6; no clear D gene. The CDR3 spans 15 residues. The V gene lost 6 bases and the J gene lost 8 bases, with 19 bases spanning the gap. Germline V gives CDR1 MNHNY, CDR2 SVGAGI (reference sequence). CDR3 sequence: CASRPPGVEEEKLFF. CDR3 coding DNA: TGTGCCAGCAGGCCCCCGGGTGTGGAGGAGGAAAAACTGTTTTTT.

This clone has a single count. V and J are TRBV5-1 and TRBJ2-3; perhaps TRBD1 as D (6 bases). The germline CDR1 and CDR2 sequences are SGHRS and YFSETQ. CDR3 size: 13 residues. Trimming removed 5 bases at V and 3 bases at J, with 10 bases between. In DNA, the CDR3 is TGCGCCAGCAGTAAGGGGGAAACAGATACGCAGTATTTT. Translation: CASSKGETDTQYF.

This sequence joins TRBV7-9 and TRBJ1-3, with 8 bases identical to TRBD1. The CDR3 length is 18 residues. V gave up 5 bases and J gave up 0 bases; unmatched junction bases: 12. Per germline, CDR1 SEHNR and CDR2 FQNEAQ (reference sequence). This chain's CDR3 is CASSLRDRTPLSGNTIYF. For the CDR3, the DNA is TGTGCCAGCAGCCTCCGGGACAGGACCCCCCTCTCTGGAAACACCATATATTTT.

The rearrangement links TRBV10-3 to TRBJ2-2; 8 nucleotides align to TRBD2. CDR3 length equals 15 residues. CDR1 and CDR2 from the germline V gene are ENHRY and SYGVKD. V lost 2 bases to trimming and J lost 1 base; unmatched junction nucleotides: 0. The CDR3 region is CAISELAGNTGELFF. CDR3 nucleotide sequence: TGTGCCATCAGTGAGCTAGCGGGGAACACCGGGGAGCTGTTTTTT.

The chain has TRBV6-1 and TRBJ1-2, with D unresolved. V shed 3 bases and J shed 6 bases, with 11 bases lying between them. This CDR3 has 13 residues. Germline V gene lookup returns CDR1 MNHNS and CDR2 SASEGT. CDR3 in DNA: TGTGCCAGCAGTGAGTTGGCCAACAATGGCTACACCTTC. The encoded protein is CASSELANNGYTF.

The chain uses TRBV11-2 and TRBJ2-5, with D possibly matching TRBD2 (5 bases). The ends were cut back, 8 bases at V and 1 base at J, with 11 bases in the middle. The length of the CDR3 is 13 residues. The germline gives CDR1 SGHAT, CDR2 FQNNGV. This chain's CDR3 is CASRLFPQETQYF. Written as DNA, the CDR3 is TGTGCCAGCCGACTATTTCCCCAAGAGACCCAGTACTTC.

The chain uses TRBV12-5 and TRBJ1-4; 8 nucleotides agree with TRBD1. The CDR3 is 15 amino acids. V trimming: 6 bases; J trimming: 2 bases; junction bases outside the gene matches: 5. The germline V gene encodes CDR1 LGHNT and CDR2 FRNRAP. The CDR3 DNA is TGTGCTAGTGGCCGGACAGGGAGGACTAATGAAAAACTGTTTTTT. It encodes CASGRTGRTNEKLFF. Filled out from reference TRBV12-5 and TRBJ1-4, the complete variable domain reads DARVTQTPRHKVTEMGQEVTMRCQPILGHNTVFWYRQTMMQGLELLAYFRNRAPLDDSGMPKDRFSAEMPDATLATLKIQPSEPRDSAVYFCASGRTGRTNEKLFFGSGTQLSVL.

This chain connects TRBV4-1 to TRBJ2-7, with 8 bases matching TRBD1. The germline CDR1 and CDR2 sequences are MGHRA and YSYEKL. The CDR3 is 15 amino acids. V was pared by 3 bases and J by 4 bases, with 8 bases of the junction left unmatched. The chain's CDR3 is CASSQEDRGGYEQYF. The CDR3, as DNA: TGCGCCAGCAGCCAGGAAGACAGGGGCGGGTACGAGCAGTACTTC.

The CDR3 protein is CATSREQAYQPQHF. CDR3 nucleotide sequence: TGTGCCACCAGCAGAGAACAGGCCTATCAGCCCCAGCATTTT. This chain links TRBV15 with TRBJ1-5, with D perhaps matching TRBD1 (5 bases). Deletions cut 0 bases from V and 5 bases from J, with 8 bases between. The CDR3 contains 14 residues. Per germline, CDR1 LNHNV and CDR2 YYDKDF (reference sequence).

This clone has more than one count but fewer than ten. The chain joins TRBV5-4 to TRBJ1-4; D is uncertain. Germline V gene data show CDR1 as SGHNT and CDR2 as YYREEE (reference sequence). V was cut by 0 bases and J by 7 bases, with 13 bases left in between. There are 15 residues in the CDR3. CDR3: CASSLVGGRGEKLFF. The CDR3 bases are TGTGCCAGCAGCTTGGTTGGAGGTCGTGGTGAAAAACTGTTTTTT.

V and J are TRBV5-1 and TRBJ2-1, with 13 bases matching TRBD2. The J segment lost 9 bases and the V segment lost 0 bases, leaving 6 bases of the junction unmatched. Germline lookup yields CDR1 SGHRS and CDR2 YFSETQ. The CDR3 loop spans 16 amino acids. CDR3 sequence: CASSLAGLAGASEQFF. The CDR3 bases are TGCGCCAGCAGCTTGGCCGGACTAGCGGGAGCGTCTGAGCAGTTCTTC.

The CDR3 spells CASSLVGGANEKLFF. In DNA form, the CDR3 reads TGTGCCAGCAGCTTAGTAGGGGGCGCTAATGAAAAACTGTTTTTT. This rearrangement joins TRBV7-6 to TRBJ1-4; 7 bases line up with TRBD1. V lost 1 base to trimming and J lost 3 bases; unmatched junction nucleotides: 2. Germline V CDR1 and CDR2: SGHVS, FNYEAQ. The CDR3 length is 15 residues.

The CDR3, as DNA: TGCGCCAGCAGCCAAGCACAGATGAGCTCCTACGAGCAGTACTTC. Protein: CASSQAQMSSYEQYF. The rearrangement links TRBV4-1 to TRBJ2-7; no reliable D call. The V end was cut by 1 base, the J end by 0 bases, with 10 bases between. Germline V gene data show CDR1 as MGHRA and CDR2 as YSYEKL. The CDR3 spans 15 residues.